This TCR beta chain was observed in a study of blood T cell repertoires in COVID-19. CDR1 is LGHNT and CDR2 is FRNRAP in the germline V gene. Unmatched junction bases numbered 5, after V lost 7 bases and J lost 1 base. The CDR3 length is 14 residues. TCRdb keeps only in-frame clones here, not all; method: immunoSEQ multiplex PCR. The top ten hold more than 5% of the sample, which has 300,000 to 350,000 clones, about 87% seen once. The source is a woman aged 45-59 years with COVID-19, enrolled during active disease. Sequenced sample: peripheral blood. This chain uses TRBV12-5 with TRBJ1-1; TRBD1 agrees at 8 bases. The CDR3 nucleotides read TGTGCTAGTGCTCTAGGGACAGGGAACACTGAAGCTTTCTTT. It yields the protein CASALGTGNTEAFF.